Listed below are T cell receptor beta chains from one sample, sequenced in a study of immune heterogeneity within non-small cell lung tumors. A single record per CDR3 protein comes from TCRdb applying MiXCR to the multiplex PCR reads. Seen here are roughly 15,000 distinct CDR3 sequences, approximately 30% observed once, and the top ten hold roughly 5.5%. The sample taken for sequencing was lung tumor tissue. Receptors were obtained from a man aged 40-49 years with non-small cell lung cancer. Both conserved end residues are part of each CDR3. D genes are given only for firm matches. The size field is filled for only some rows; it gives once, few, many or a size class.

16	TRBV27	TRBD2	many	TRBJ2-5	CASRLRTSGRGETQYF	TGTGCCAGCAGGCTTCGGACTAGCGGGAGGGGAGAGACCCAGTACTTC
15	TRBV5-6	NA	many	TRBJ2-7	CASSATGTHSYEQYF	TGTGCCAGCAGCGCAACCGGGACCCACTCCTACGAGCAGTACTTC
14	TRBV12-3/TRBV12-4	NA	many	TRBJ1-6	CASTKDQVNSPLHF	TGTGCCAGCACCAAGGACCAGGTTAATTCACCCCTCCACTTT
13	TRBV10-3	NA	NA	TRBJ2-5	CAIRPGTRETQYF	TGTGCCATCAGGCCCGGGACGCGAGAGACCCAGTACTTC
15	TRBV10-3	NA	NA	TRBJ1-1	CAISDFAGQNTEAFF	TGTGCCATCAGTGATTTTGCGGGACAGAACACTGAAGCTTTCTTT
15	TRBV19	TRBD1	medium-sized	TRBJ1-2	CASSIRDRANYGYTF	TGTGCCAGTAGTATCCGGGACAGAGCTAACTATGGCTACACCTTC
15	TRBV9	NA	few	TRBJ1-2	CASSVGVQGSYGYTF	TGTGCCAGCAGCGTAGGGGTTCAGGGAAGCTATGGCTACACCTTC
18	TRBV6-1	TRBD1	many	TRBJ1-6	CASTRRGGRGTNNSPLHF	TGTGCCAGCACCCGACGCGGGGGCAGGGGGACTAATAATTCACCCCTCCACTTT
11	TRBV2	NA	many	TRBJ2-1	CASSQLDEQFF	TGTGCCAGCAGCCAACTCGATGAGCAGTTCTTC
16	TRBV6-1	NA	many	TRBJ1-4	CASSGIRARGGEKLFF	TGTGCCAGCAGTGGCATCCGGGCCCGCGGGGGTGAAAAACTGTTTTTT
15	TRBV6-1	NA	many	TRBJ2-2	CASSEGSEYTGELFF	TGTGCCAGCAGTGAAGGGAGCGAGTACACCGGGGAGCTGTTTTTT
14	TRBV18	TRBD1	once	TRBJ1-2	CGSSPGQGAGGYTF	TGTGGCAGCTCACCAGGACAGGGGGCTGGTGGCTACACCTTC
11	TRBV11-2	NA	medium-sized	TRBJ2-7	CASSLTYEQYF	TGTGCCAGCAGCCTAACCTACGAGCAGTACTTC
17	TRBV5-8	NA	many	TRBJ2-2	CASSPEIIGGHTGELFF	TGTGCCAGCAGCCCCGAAATTATCGGGGGTCATACCGGGGAGCTGTTTTTT
16	TRBV5-1	NA	few	TRBJ2-1	CASSSNLQGIGNEQFF	TGCGCCAGCAGCTCTAATCTACAGGGAATTGGCAATGAGCAGTTCTTC
19	TRBV7-2	TRBD2	few	TRBJ2-3	CASSKGGTSGAGWTDTQYF	TGTGCCAGCAGCAAGGGGGGGACTAGCGGAGCTGGTTGGACAGATACGCAGTATTTT
13	TRBV3-1	NA	NA	TRBJ2-2	CASSRRDTGELFF	TGTGCCAGCAGCCGCAGAGACACCGGGGAGCTGTTTTTT
18	TRBV6-1	TRBD1	many	TRBJ2-6	CASSTDRGRKVGANVLTF	TGTGCCAGCAGTACAGACAGGGGGCGCAAAGTTGGGGCCAACGTCCTGACTTTC
15	TRBV5-1	NA	NA	TRBJ1-4	CASIQRGAQLERLFF	TGCGCCAGCATCCAGCGGGGGGCACAATTGGAAAGACTGTTTTTT
15	TRBV10-1	NA	NA	TRBJ2-1	CASSGRGRSYNEQFF	TGCGCCAGCAGTGGTAGGGGGAGATCGTACAATGAGCAGTTCTTC
14	TRBV5-6	NA	few	TRBJ1-2	CASSVTGREYGYTF	TGTGCCAGCAGCGTAACAGGGCGCGAATATGGCTACACCTTC
15	TRBV19	NA	many	TRBJ1-5	CASSIGVSSNQPQHF	TGTGCCAGTAGTATAGGGGTTTCGAGCAATCAGCCCCAGCATTTT